This T cell receptor (beta chain) was captured by sequencing in a study of blood T cell repertoires in COVID-19 (dated by TCRdb to the early 2020s). In the study overall: Collaborator samples came from the United States, Italy and Spain and covered acute and convalescent phases of COVID-19. The samples were drawn from two sources: the first 160 participants of the ongoing ImmuneRACE study, and 1,000 to 1,500 subjects contributed by 6 global collaborators. The prospective study material was composed of cDNA or gDNA derived from T cells, B-cell-depleted T cells, or PBMCs. The repertoires were released in a freely available public database intended as a resource for research on the immune response to SARS-CoV-2. A de-identified subject ID, COVID-19 status, age in years and sex were almost always included in the sample metadata. HLA class I and class II types, where available, came from metadata supplied by the sample provider rather than from assay-based typing. Deeply sampled blood TCRbeta repertoires from subjects exposed to, actively infected with, or recovered from COVID-19 were included in the dataset.

With regard to this clone: The antigen it recognizes is unknown. No quality values exist for individual bases; no much larger clone is one base distant.

V lost 2 bases and J lost 4 bases, and the count of bases not matched to a germline gene is 10. There are 17 amino acids in the CDR3, from cysteine to phenylalanine inclusive. The read is trimmed to its CDR3 DNA, 51 bases read in frame from base 1. The germline V gene sets CDR1 to SNHLY and CDR2 to FYNNEI. Points the paper makes about the study in general: The quantity of clinical and demographic metadata differed by source and by participant and was supplied without curation.

TCRbeta CDR3 regions were amplified from genomic DNA by means of the immunoSEQ Assay, a bias-controlled multiplex PCR. The authors' analysis ran thus. Nucleated cell counts per sample were estimated from amplification of reference gene primers within the assay. To quantify the absolute abundance of each unique TCRbeta CDR3 rearrangement, sequence reads were collapsed and filtered. For each sample, productive Simpson clonality was calculated as the square root of Simpson's diversity index over productive rearrangements. TCRdb took this table from immuneACCESS and kept in-frame rearrangements with V and J called. Such tables lack part of the clones; where checked against another copy, unresolved V genes explain under half of the gap, and the rest is unexplained. V and J calls and clone size are those listed in that table; D and trimming were worked out from the DNA. The sample table contains 150,000 to 200,000 clones; only one count was recorded for 75% to 85% of them. Of the sample, around 10% falls within the top ten clones.

One collaborating source in Seattle enrolled patients while the patients were actively infected and followed the patients over time throughout the course of disease. Each collaborating institution followed its own protocols to collect whole blood in K2EDTA tubes. For TCRbeta analysis, collaborators shipped samples as frozen whole blood, isolated PBMCs, or DNA extracted from either of those sample types. The specimen was peripheral blood. The chain uses TRBV2 and TRBJ2-2; 7 middle bases align to TRBD1. This sequence originates from a woman older than 75 with COVID-19, enrolled during active disease. The nucleotide sequence is TGTGCCAGCAGTGAAAGGACAGGCCTCGTCGGCACCGGGGAGCTGTTTTTT. The encoded protein is CASSERTGLVGTGELFF.